This TCR beta chain emerged from a study of blood T cells in healthy people across ages. A second PCR, run for roughly 7 to 11 cycles, used a sample-barcoded 5' primer plus a J-beta primer mix. No fewer than 3 million CDR3-containing paired-end reads came from each sample. MiXCR, run by TCRdb on the 5' RACE reads, gives a single entry per CDR3 protein. The sample lists around 1,900,000 distinct CDR3 sequences, about two fifths seen once, with 23% in the top ten. Isolated per sample were at least 7 million PBMCs. The CDR3 totals 17 residues. Sequencing was done on a sample of blood. The rearrangement joins TRBV21-1 to TRBJ1-2; the table's TRBD1 call for D was not verified on the DNA. TRBV21-1 is classified as a pseudogene. This TCR was sampled from a human donor in good health. The CDR3 loop is CASIYPPRGLANYGYTF. CDR3 nucleotides: TGTGCCAGCATCTACCCACCCCGGGGATTAGCTAACTATGGCTACACCTTC.